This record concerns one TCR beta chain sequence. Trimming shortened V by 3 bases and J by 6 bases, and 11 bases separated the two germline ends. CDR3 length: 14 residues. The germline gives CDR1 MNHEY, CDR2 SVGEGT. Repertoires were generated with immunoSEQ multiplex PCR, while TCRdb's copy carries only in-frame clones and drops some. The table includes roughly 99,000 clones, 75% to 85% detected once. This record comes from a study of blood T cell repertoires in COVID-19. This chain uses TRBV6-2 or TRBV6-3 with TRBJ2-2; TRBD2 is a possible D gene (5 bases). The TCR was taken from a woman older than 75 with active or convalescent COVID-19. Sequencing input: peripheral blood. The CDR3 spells CASSYIGVPGELFF. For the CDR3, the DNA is TGTGCCAGCAGTTATATCGGGGTACCCGGGGAGCTGTTTTTT.